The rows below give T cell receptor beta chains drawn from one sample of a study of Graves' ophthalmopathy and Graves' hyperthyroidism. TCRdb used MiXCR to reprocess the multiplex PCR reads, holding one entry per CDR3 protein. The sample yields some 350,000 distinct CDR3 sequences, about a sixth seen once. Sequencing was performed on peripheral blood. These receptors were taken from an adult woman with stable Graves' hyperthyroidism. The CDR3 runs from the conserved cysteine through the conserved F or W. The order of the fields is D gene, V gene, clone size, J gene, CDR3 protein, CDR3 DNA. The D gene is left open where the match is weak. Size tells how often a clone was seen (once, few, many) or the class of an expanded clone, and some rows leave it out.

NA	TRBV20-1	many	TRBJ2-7	CSARHGQQDEQYF	TGCAGTGCTAGGCATGGCCAGCAGGACGAGCAGTACTTC
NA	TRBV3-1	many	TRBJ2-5	CASSQGSGETQYF	TGTGCCAGCAGCCAAGGGAGCGGGGAGACCCAGTACTTC
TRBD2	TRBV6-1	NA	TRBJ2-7	CASKTSGTGEQYF	TGTGCCAGCAAGACTAGCGGGACTGGTGAGCAGTACTTC
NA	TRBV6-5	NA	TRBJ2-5	CASSRRGETQHF	TGTGCCAGCAGTCGACGGGGAGAGACCCAGCACTTC
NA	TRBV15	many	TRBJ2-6	CATSRDRYSGANVLTF	TGTGCCACCAGCCGAGACAGGTACTCTGGGGCCAACGTCCTGACTTTC
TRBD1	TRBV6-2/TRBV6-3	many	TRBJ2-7	CASSKPGQGAQEQYF	TGTGCCAGCAGTAAACCGGGACAGGGGGCTCAAGAGCAGTACTTC
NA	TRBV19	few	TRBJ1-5	CASSILGGDQPQHF	TGTGCCAGTAGTATTTTGGGGGGGGATCAGCCCCAGCATTTT
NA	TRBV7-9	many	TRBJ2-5	CASSPVLTGFQETQYF	TGTGCCAGCAGCCCGGTACTTACAGGTTTCCAAGAGACCCAGTACTTC
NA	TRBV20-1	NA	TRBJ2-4	CSAVPGGQIAKNIKYF	TGCAGTGCTGTCCCCGGGGGACAGATAGCCAAAAACATTAAGTACTTC
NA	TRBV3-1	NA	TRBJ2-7	CASSQRIGHYEQYF	TGTGCCAGCAGCCAAAGAATTGGACACTACGAGCAGTACTTC
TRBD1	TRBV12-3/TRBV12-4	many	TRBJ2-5	CASSRRTGQETQYF	TGTGCCAGCAGTAGACGGACAGGTCAAGAGACCCAGTACTTC
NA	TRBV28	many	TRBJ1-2	CASSTSLTELYGYTF	TGTGCCAGCAGTACGTCCCTCACAGAGCTCTATGGCTACACCTTC
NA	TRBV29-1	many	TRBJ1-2	CSVESGGGGGNYGYTF	TGCAGCGTTGAATCAGGAGGTGGGGGGGGCAACTATGGCTACACCTTC
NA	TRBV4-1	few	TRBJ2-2	CASSQVLRELGGELFF	TGCGCCAGCAGCCAAGTCTTACGGGAGTTGGGCGGGGAGCTGTTTTTT
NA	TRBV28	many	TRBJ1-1	CASSNMGPLAEAFF	TGTGCCAGCAGCAATATGGGACCGCTCGCCGAAGCTTTCTTT
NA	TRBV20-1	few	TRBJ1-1	CSARPYGGRDGTEAFF	TGCAGTGCTAGACCCTACGGGGGCAGGGATGGCACTGAAGCTTTCTTT